This TCR beta chain was profiled in a study of response to subunit inactivated influenza vaccine (dated by TCRdb to between 2018 and 2020). Notes on the research overall: Deep quantitative T cell receptor repertoire profiling was used in the study to track responses to a trivalent subunit inactivated influenza vaccine. The research as a whole found: The authors suggested that each seasonal influenza vaccination may recruit only a limited number of new T cells.

This clonotype was counted between two and nine times. Its antigen remains unidentified. No per-base quality is available; no much larger clone lies one base away. Cut back by 6 bases and 9 bases, the V and J ends lie 12 bases apart. The germline V gene encodes CDR1 DFQATT and CDR2 SNEGSKA (reference sequence). CDR3 length: 11 amino acids, cysteine to phenylalanine. Of the read, only the CDR3 DNA is kept; its 33 bases are in frame from base 1. The receptor library was made with RT-PCR. The listed sequencing device is Illumina HiSeq 2500. TCRdb itself trimmed the public reads at Q25 with fastp, ran MiXCR and retained productive beta chains. Rows with a matching CDR3 protein are joined into one entry that keeps the most common DNA and genes. The sample data list under 850,000 distinct CDR3 sequences, and around 18% of these were observed just once. The ten largest clones capture roughly a tenth of the sample.

Sequenced here: PBMCs from blood, sampled around 5 days after vaccination. The receptor was derived from a man aged 45-60 years who received an inactivated influenza vaccine. Donor details come from another sample of the same person, matched by shared clones. The rearranged segments are TRBV20-1 and TRBJ2-1; the D region possibly corresponds to TRBD2 (6 bases align). CDR3 sequence: CSARDFGEQFF. The DNA sequence reads TGCAGTGCGAGGGACTTCGGTGAGCAGTTCTTC.